Following are 26 T cell receptor beta chains from one sample sequenced in a study of neurological immune-mediated disorders. TCRdb reprocessed the 5' RACE reads with MiXCR, giving one entry per CDR3 protein. The data contain 35,000 to 40,000 distinct CDR3 sequences, roughly 12% of them singletons. The sequencing input was CD4+ T cells from blood. The receptors shown here come from a woman aged 25-40 years with HTLV-1-associated myelopathy (HAM/TSP).

This clonotype was recorded many times. The rearrangement links TRBV5-1 to TRBJ1-4, with 12 bases fitting TRBD1. The CDR3 sequence is 18 residues long. Germline V gives CDR1 SGHRS, CDR2 YFSETQ. Trimming took 0 bases from V and 4 from J; bases not matched to a gene: 7. In DNA, the CDR3 is TGCGCCAGCAGCTTGGCCCCGGGACAGGGGGCAGTTAATGAAAAACTGTTTTTT. It is translated as CASSLAPGQGAVNEKLFF.

This clonotype showed up many times. The chain couples TRBV6-5 to TRBJ1-2; 7 nucleotides line up with TRBD1. Germline CDR1 and CDR2: MNHEY and SVGAGI. The junction had 4 bases not matched to a gene; V was cut back by 2 bases and J by 1 base. This CDR3 is built from 15 residues. CDR3 DNA sequence: TGTGCCAGCAGTTACGGGGACAGAATTAACTATGGCTACACCTTC. Translating it yields CASSYGDRINYGYTF.

The rearrangement joins TRBV5-1 to TRBJ1-1; D is unclear. Germline V gives CDR1 SGHRS, CDR2 YFSETQ. The germline V and J ends were trimmed by 5 bases and 5 bases, with 16 bases remaining between them. CDR3 length: 14 residues. In DNA, the CDR3 is TGCGCCAGCAGATCGGACCTATCGGAAACTGAAGCTTTCTTT. Its translation is CASRSDLSETEAFF.

This clonotype appeared many times. The CDR3 DNA is TGTGCCAGCAGCCTAGGGACTAGCTCGAATACGCAGTATTTT. Residues: CASSLGTSSNTQYF. This chain uses TRBV5-6 with TRBJ2-3; TRBD2 matches 9 bases. The CDR3 sequence is 14 residues long. Losses at the gene ends were 4 bases for V and 7 bases for J; bases not matched to a gene: 7. CDR1 and CDR2 from the germline V gene are SGHDT and YYEEEE.

This clonotype has a count of ten or more. The chain employs TRBV29-1 and TRBJ1-1; 8 bases are shared with TRBD1. Germline V lookup: CDR1 SQVTM, CDR2 ANQGSEA. V trimming: 6 bases; J trimming: 11 bases; junction bases outside the gene matches: 11. This CDR3 is built from 12 residues. For the CDR3, the DNA is TGCAGCGTCGAACTGGACAGGGAGGTCGCTTTCTTT. Protein sequence: CSVELDREVAFF.

In this sample, this clonotype turned up many times. This sequence joins TRBV20-1 and TRBJ2-1; 10 bases fit TRBD2. The V gene's germline CDR1 is DFQATT and CDR2 SNEGSKA (reference sequence). With 3 bases clipped from V and 8 bases from J, the junction kept 10 bases outside the gene matches. The CDR3 length is 15 residues. The CDR3 protein is CSASQLAGGRYEQFF. The CDR3 coding sequence is TGCAGTGCTAGCCAATTAGCGGGGGGCAGGTATGAGCAGTTCTTC.

The table lists this clonotype with many counts. This CDR3 reads CASSYPLSIVDSNQPQHF. CDR3 coding DNA: TGTGCCAGCAGTTACCCCTTAAGTATTGTGGATAGCAATCAGCCCCAGCATTTT. The chain recombines TRBV6-5 with TRBJ1-5; D remains ambiguous. Germline-derived CDR1 and CDR2 are MNHEY and SVGAGI. The CDR3 runs to 18 residues. Trimming removed 2 bases from V and 0 bases from J, with 17 bases in between.

As to this clonotype: One end of the junction is discordant with germline, which a read error may explain. The gene calls are TRBV14 and TRBJ1-6; TRBD1 is a possible D gene (6 bases). Germline V CDR1 and CDR2: SGHDN, FVKESK. There are 13 residues in the CDR3. The CDR3 is CASSQGTGSPLRF. The CDR3 bases are TGTGCTAGCAGCCAAGGAACAGGGTCACCCCTCCGCTTT. The full variable domain, in which reference TRBV14 and TRBJ1-6 provide the parts outside the CDR3, is EAGVTQFPSHSVIEKGQTVTLRCDPISGHDNLYWYRRVMGKEIKFLLHFVKESKQDESGMPNNRFLAERTGGTYSTLKVQPAELEDSGVYFCASSQGTGSPLRFGNGTRLTVT.

The J gene is TRBJ2-1, the V gene TRBV19; TRBD1 matches 7 bases. This CDR3 has 14 residues. Germline assignment: CDR1 LNHDA and CDR2 SQIVND (reference sequence). The trim removed 10 bases at V and 10 bases at J, leaving 16 bases unmatched. The CDR3 nucleotides read TGTGCCACTAAAGAGAGGGGGCCGTGGAACGAGCAGTTCTTC. Amino acids: CATKERGPWNEQFF.

Ten or more counts support this clonotype. The V call is TRBV6-9, the J call TRBJ1-3; TRBD1 is a possible D gene (5 bases). The CDR3 contains 12 residues. The germline V gene has CDR1 MNHGY and CDR2 SVAAGI. The CDR3 nucleotides read TGTGAGGACGGGGGCTCTGGAAACACCATATATTTT. It translates to CEDGGSGNTIYF.

This clonotype was recorded at least ten times. The V call is TRBV2, the J call TRBJ2-3; D uncertain. The germline V gene encodes CDR1 SNHLY and CDR2 FYNNEI. The CDR3 consists of 13 residues. V shed 7 bases and J shed 2 bases, with 10 bases lying between them. The CDR3 sequence is CASTRGNTDTQYF. In DNA form, the CDR3 reads TGTGCCAGCACCCGAGGCAACACAGATACGCAGTATTTT.

As for this clonotype: Relative to the germline gene, one junction end is altered; a read error may explain this. The chain has TRBV12-3 or TRBV12-4 and TRBJ2-2, with TRBD2 matching over 11 bases. The CDR3 length is 15 residues. For the CDR3, the DNA is TGTGCCAGCAGTATGACTAGCGGGATCACCGGAGAGCTGTTTTTT. It specifies CASSMTSGITGELFF.

The table lists this clonotype with many counts. The chain is built from TRBV5-1 and TRBJ2-3; 11 nucleotides align to TRBD2. The CDR3 runs 15 residues. Germline loops: CDR1 SGHRS, CDR2 YFSETQ. Losses at the gene ends were 4 bases for V and 4 bases for J; bases not matched to a gene: 5. In DNA, the CDR3 is TGCGCCAGCAGCGAGGGACTAGCGGTACCAGATACGCAGTATTTT. It codes for CASSEGLAVPDTQYF.

This clonotype has a count of ten or more. The rearrangement uses TRBV25-1 and TRBJ1-2, with 7 bases fitting TRBD1. The V segment lost 7 bases and the J segment 6 bases; nucleotides outside the gene matches: 11. The CDR3 length is 14 residues. Looked up from germline, CDR1 is MGHDK and CDR2 is SYGVNS. This CDR3 reads CASMRGGESDGYTF. The CDR3, as DNA: TGTGCCAGCATGAGAGGGGGCGAGTCTGATGGCTACACCTTC.

The table lists this clonotype with many counts. The V and J genes are TRBV20-1 and TRBJ1-5; possibly TRBD1 for D (5 bases). This CDR3 spans 16 amino acids. The V gene lost 3 bases and the J gene lost 2 bases, with 17 bases spanning the gap. Per the germline V gene, CDR1 is DFQATT and CDR2 is SNEGSKA (reference sequence). The CDR3 loop is CSASRRRRDRNQPQHF. The CDR3 DNA is TGCAGTGCTAGCCGCCGGAGGAGGGACCGCAATCAGCCCCAGCATTTT.

There are many counts of this clonotype. One junction end does not reproduce the germline sequence, and a read error may be involved. The genes are TRBV6-2 or TRBV6-3 and TRBJ1-1; 7 nucleotides agree with TRBD1. The CDR3 covers 19 residues. Germline V gene sequence: CDR1 MNHEY, CDR2 SVGEGT. The CDR3 DNA follows: TGTACCAGCAGTTACGCGCGGGACAGTAAGTCATTCTGGAACACTGAAGCTTTCTTT. It specifies CTSSYARDSKSFWNTEAFF.

This clonotype was counted many times. J is TRBJ1-3 and V is TRBV18; D is ambiguous. V gave up 2 bases and J gave up 0 bases, with 5 bases separating them. This CDR3 contains 14 residues. Germline CDR1 and CDR2: KGHSH and LQKENI. The CDR3 coding sequence is TGTGCCAGCTCACCAGGGAACTCTGGAAACACCATATATTTT. Amino acid sequence: CASSPGNSGNTIYF.

This clonotype was detected many times. The rearrangement uses TRBV12-3 or TRBV12-4 and TRBJ1-1; D gene unclear. The CDR3 sequence is 12 residues long. The V end lost 3 bases, the J end lost 5 bases, and 7 bases lay between the germline ends. CDR3 protein: CASSLRVTEAFF. In DNA, the CDR3 is TGTGCCAGCAGTTTGAGAGTAACTGAAGCTTTCTTT.

This clonotype was seen repeatedly, ten times or more. The chain carries TRBV11-2 and TRBJ1-1; D ambiguous. V shed 4 bases and J shed 4 bases, with 10 bases lying between them. CDR1 SGHAT and CDR2 FQNNGV come from the germline V gene. The CDR3 covers 13 residues. The CDR3 spells CASSSSVGTEAFF. The CDR3 nucleotides read TGTGCCAGCAGCTCCTCAGTGGGCACTGAAGCTTTCTTT.

As regards this clonotype: Possible read error: a much larger clone is one base away. The chain combines TRBV9 with TRBJ2-1, with 7 nucleotides matching TRBD2. CDR1 SGDLS and CDR2 YYNGEE come from the germline V gene. CDR3 length equals 15 residues. Here the CDR3 reads CDSSVRLAVGNEQFF. The CDR3 DNA is TGTGACAGCAGCGTAAGGCTAGCGGTTGGGAATGAGCAGTTCTTC. Combining the CDR3 with reference TRBV9 and TRBJ2-1 gives the whole variable domain DSGVTQTPKHLITATGQRVTLRCSPRSGDLSVYWYQQSLDQGLQFLIQYYNGEERAKGNILERFSAQQFPDLHSELNLSSLELGDSALYFCDSSVRLAVGNEQFFGPGTRLTVL.

This clonotype was seen ten or more times. This chain links TRBV7-9 with TRBJ2-7, with D possibly being TRBD1 (6 bases). V was clipped by 6 bases and J by 7 bases, with 10 bases between them. The germline gives CDR1 SEHNR, CDR2 FQNEAQ (reference sequence). The CDR3 spans 11 residues. DNA for the CDR3: TGTGCCAGCAGTCGAGGACAGGAGCAGTACTTC. It translates to CASSRGQEQYF.

This clonotype was observed at least ten times. This CDR3 is CASSLGGRGEQYF. CDR3 DNA: TGTGCCAGCAGCTTGGGGGGGCGAGGCGAGCAGTACTTC. The chain joins TRBV11-3 to TRBJ2-7; D is perhaps TRBD2 (7 bases). V lost 3 bases to trimming and J lost 6 bases, with 12 bases between them. CDR3 size: 13 residues. In germline, CDR1 is SGHNT, CDR2 YENEEA.

This clonotype was observed at least ten times. The rearrangement links TRBV7-9 to TRBJ1-1, with D perhaps matching TRBD1 (6 bases). Germline CDR1 is SEHNR and CDR2 is FQNEAQ (reference sequence). V gave up 1 base and J gave up 1 base, with 19 bases separating them. The CDR3 sequence is 18 residues long. For the CDR3, the DNA is TGTGCCAGCAGCTTAGGAGTGGACAGCCTAAAGTCGAACACTGAAGCTTTCTTT. It encodes CASSLGVDSLKSNTEAFF.

In this sample, this clonotype turned up many times. V gene TRBV20-1 combines with J gene TRBJ2-7; D is unresolved. Deletions cut 7 bases from V and 6 bases from J, with 19 bases between. Germline V gene lookup returns CDR1 DFQATT and CDR2 SNEGSKA (reference sequence). CDR3 length equals 13 residues. The CDR3 DNA follows: TGCAGTGACCCCTCGATAAAAAGTCCCGAGCAGTACTTC. Its protein is CSDPSIKSPEQYF.

Concerning this clonotype itself: A much larger clone lies one base from this, so it may be a read error. V usage is TRBV19 and J usage is TRBJ1-1, with a weak D call TRBD1 (5 bases). Germline CDR1 reads LNHDA; CDR2 reads SQIVND (reference sequence). V dropped 9 bases and J dropped 1 base, with 15 bases sitting between them. The length of the CDR3 is 14 residues. The CDR3 bases are TGTGCCAGCTCTCATACAGGCCAGAACACTGAAGCTTTCTTT. This translates into CASSHTGQNTEAFF.

The sample holds many counts of this clonotype. The chain links TRBV5-1 to TRBJ1-2, with a tentative D call TRBD1 (5 bases). This CDR3 has 15 residues. The V and J ends lost 0 bases and 3 bases respectively, with 12 bases between them. Looked up from germline, CDR1 is SGHRS and CDR2 is YFSETQ. The CDR3 DNA reads TGCGCCAGCAGCTTGGGAGACCGGGGCCACTATGGCTACACCTTC. Protein product: CASSLGDRGHYGYTF.